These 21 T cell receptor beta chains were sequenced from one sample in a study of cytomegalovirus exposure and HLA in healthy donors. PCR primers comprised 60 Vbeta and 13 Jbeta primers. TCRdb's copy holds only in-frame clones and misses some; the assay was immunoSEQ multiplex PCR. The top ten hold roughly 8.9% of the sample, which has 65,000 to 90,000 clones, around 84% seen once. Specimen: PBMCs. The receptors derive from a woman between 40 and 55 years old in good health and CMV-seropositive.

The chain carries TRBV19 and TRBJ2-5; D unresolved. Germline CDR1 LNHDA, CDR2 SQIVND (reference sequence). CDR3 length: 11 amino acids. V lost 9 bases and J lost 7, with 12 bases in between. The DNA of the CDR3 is TGTGCCAGGACGGATCCTAGGACCCAGTACTTC. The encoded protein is CARTDPRTQYF.

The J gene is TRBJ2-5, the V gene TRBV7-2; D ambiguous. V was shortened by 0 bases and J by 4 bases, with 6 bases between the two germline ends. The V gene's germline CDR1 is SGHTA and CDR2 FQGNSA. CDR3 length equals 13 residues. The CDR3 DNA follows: TGTGCCAGCAGCTTAGCGCGTGGAGAGACCCAGTACTTC. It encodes CASSLARGETQYF.

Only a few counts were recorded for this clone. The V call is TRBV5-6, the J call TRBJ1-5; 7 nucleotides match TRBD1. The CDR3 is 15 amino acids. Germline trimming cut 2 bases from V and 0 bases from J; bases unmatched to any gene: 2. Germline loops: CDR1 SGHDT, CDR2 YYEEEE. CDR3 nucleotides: TGTGCCAGCAGCTTTGGACAGGTTAGCAATCAGCCCCAGCATTTT. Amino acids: CASSFGQVSNQPQHF.

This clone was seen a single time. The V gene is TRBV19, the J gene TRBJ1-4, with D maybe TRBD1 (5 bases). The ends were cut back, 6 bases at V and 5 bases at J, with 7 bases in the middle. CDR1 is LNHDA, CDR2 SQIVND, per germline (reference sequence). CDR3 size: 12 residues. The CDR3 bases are TGTGCCAGTAGGGGGGGGAATGAAAAACTGTTTTTT. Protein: CASRGGNEKLFF.

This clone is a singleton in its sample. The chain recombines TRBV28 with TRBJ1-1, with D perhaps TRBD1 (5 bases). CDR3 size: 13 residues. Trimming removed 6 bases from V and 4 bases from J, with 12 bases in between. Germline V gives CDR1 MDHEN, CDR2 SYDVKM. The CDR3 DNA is TGTGCCAGCAGACTACAGGAGAGCACTGAAGCTTTCTTT. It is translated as CASRLQESTEAFF. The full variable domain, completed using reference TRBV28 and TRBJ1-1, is DVKVTQSSRYLVKRTGEKVFLECVQDMDHENMFWYRQDPGLGLRLIYFSYDVKMKEKGDIPEGYSVSREKKERFSLILESASTNQTSMYLCASRLQESTEAFFGQGTRLTVV.

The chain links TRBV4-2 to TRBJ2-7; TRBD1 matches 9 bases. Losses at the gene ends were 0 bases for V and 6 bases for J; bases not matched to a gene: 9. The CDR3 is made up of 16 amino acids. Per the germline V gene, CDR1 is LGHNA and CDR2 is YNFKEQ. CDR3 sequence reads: CASSQDPGTGILEQYF. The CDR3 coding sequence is TGTGCCAGCAGCCAAGATCCCGGGACAGGGATCCTCGAGCAGTACTTC.

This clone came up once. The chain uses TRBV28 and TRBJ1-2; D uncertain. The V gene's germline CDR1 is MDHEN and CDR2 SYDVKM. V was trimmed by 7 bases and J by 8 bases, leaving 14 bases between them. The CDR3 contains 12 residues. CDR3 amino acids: CASTSTPVGYTF. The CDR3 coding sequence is TGTGCCAGCACCTCAACTCCCGTGGGCTACACCTTC.

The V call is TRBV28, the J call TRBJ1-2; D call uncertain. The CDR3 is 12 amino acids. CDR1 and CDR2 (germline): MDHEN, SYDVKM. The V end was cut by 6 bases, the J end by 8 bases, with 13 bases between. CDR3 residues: CASSSGGRGYTF. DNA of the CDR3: TGTGCCAGCAGCTCCGGAGGTCGCGGCTACACCTTC.

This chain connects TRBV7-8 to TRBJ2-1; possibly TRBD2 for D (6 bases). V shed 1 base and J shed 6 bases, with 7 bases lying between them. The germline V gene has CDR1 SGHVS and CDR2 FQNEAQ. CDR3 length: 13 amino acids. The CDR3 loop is CASSLGGVNEQFF. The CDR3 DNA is TGTGCCAGCAGCTTAGGCGGGGTCAATGAGCAGTTCTTC.

The CDR3 sequence: CASSQDQGGRNTIYF. The CDR3 region has the DNA TGCGCCAGCAGCCAAGATCAGGGCGGAAGAAACACCATATATTTT. The genes are TRBV4-3 and TRBJ1-3; D possibly corresponds to TRBD1 (5 bases). Trimming pared 0 bases from V and 5 bases from J, leaving 11 bases between. CDR1 is LGHNA, CDR2 YSLEER, per germline. CDR3 length: 15 residues.

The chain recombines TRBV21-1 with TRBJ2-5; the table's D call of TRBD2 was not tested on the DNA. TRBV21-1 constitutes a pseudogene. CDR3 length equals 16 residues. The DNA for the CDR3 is TGTGCCAGCAGCAAAGGTCGGGAGATGGAACAAGAGACCCAGTACTTC. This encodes CASSKGREMEQETQYF.

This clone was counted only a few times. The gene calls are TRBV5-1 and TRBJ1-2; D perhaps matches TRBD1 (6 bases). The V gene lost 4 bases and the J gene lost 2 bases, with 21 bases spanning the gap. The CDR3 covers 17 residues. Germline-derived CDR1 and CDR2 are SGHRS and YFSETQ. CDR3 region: CASSLRTIQQGNYGYTF. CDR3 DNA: TGCGCCAGCAGCCTGCGAACAATTCAACAGGGCAACTATGGCTACACCTTC.

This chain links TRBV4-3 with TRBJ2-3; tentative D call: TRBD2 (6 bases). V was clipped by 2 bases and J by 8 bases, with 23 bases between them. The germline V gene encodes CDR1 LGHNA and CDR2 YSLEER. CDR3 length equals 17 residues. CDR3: CASSQPAPGTSEGTQYF. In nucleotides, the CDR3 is TGCGCCAGCAGCCAACCAGCTCCCGGGACCTCGGAGGGTACGCAGTATTTT.

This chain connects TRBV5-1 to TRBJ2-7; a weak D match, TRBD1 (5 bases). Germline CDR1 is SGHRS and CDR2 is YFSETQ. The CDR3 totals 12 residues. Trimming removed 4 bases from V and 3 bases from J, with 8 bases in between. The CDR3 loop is CASSATGYEQYF. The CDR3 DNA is TGCGCCAGCAGCGCCACAGGCTACGAGCAGTACTTC. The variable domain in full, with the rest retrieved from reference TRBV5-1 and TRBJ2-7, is KAGVTQTPRYLIKTRGQQVTLSCSPISGHRSVSWYQQTPGQGLQFLFEYFSETQRNKGNFPGRFSGRQFSNSRSEMNVSTLELGDSALYLCASSATGYEQYFGPGTRLTVT.

In nucleotides, the CDR3 is TGTGCCAGCAGCCAGCTAGGAGGGGGCCGTGAAAAACTGTTTTTT. Translating it yields CASSQLGGGREKLFF. The gene calls are TRBV7-9 and TRBJ1-4, with 7 bases that match TRBD1. CDR1 SEHNR and CDR2 FQNEAQ come from the germline V gene (reference sequence). The length of the CDR3 is 15 residues. V lost 5 bases to trimming and J lost 7 bases; unmatched junction nucleotides: 10.

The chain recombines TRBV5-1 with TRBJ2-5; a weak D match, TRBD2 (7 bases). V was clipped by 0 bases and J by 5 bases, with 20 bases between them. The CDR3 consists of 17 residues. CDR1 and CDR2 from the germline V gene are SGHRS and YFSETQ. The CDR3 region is CASSLAPPGGRGETQYF. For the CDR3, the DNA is TGCGCCAGCAGCTTGGCTCCCCCCGGGGGGCGTGGGGAGACCCAGTACTTC. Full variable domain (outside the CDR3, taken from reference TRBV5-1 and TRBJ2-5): KAGVTQTPRYLIKTRGQQVTLSCSPISGHRSVSWYQQTPGQGLQFLFEYFSETQRNKGNFPGRFSGRQFSNSRSEMNVSTLELGDSALYLCASSLAPPGGRGETQYFGPGTRLLVL.

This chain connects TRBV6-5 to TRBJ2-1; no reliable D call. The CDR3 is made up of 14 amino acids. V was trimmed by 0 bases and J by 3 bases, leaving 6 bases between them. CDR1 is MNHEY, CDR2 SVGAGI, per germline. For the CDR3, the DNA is TGTGCCAGCAGTTACTCGGCCAGCTACAATGAGCAGTTCTTC. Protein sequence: CASSYSASYNEQFF.

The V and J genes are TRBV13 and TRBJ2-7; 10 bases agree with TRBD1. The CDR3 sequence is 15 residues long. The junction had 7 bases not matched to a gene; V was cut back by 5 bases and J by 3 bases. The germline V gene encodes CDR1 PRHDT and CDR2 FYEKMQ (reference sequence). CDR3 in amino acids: CASSPPGTGVYEQYF. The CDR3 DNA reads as TGTGCCAGCAGCCCGCCCGGGACAGGGGTCTACGAGCAGTACTTC.

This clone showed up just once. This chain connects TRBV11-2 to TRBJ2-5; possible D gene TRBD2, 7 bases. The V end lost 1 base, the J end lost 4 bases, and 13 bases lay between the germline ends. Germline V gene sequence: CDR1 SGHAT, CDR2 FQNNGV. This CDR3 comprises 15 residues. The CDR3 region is CASSLVLGGGETQYF. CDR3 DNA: TGTGCCAGCAGCTTAGTGTTAGGGGGGGGAGAGACCCAGTACTTC.

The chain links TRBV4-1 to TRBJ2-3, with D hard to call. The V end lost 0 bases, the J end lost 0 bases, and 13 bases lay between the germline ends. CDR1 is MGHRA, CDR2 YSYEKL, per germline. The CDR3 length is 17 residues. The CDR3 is CASSQERGASSTDTQYF. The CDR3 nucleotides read TGCGCCAGCAGCCAAGAACGCGGCGCCTCTAGCACAGATACGCAGTATTTT.

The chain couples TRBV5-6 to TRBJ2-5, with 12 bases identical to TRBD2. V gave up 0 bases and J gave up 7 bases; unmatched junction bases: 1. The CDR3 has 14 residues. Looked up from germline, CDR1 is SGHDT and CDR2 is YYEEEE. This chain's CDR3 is CASSLGLAGVTQYF. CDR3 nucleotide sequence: TGTGCCAGCAGCTTGGGACTAGCGGGGGTGACCCAGTACTTC.